These 18 T cell receptor beta chains were all obtained from the same sample, sequenced in a study of T cells after yellow fever vaccination. TCRdb processed the 5' RACE reads anew with MiXCR; each CDR3 protein has one entry. The sample lists about 300,000 distinct CDR3 sequences, roughly 9% occurring once. The sequencing here drew on CD4+ T cells sorted from PBMCs, taken 5 days after the yellow fever booster vaccination. The receptor set was obtained from a young man who received the YFV17D yellow fever vaccine.

The V gene is TRBV5-5, the J gene TRBJ1-3; D uncertain. CDR1 SGHKS and CDR2 YYEKEE come from the germline V gene (reference sequence). V lost 6 bases and J lost 0, with 7 bases in between. The CDR3 is made up of 13 amino acids. CDR3 region: CASKEFSGNTIYF. The CDR3 DNA reads TGTGCCAGCAAGGAGTTCTCTGGAAACACCATATATTTT.

J is TRBJ2-2 and V is TRBV24-1; D unclear. V lost 9 bases to trimming and J lost 4 bases, with 14 bases between them. The V gene's germline CDR1 is KGHDR and CDR2 SFDVKD. This CDR3 is built from 14 residues. The CDR3 is CATSTDLGTGELFF. DNA for the CDR3: TGTGCCACCTCGACGGACCTTGGCACCGGGGAGCTGTTTTTT.

This clonotype was counted a few times. The V and J genes are TRBV3-1 and TRBJ2-7, with 8 positions matching TRBD1. Losses at the gene ends were 2 bases for V and 3 bases for J; bases not matched to a gene: 15. The CDR3 length is 18 residues. CDR1 and CDR2 from the germline V gene are LGHDT and YNNKEL (reference sequence). The CDR3 nucleotides are TGTGCCAGCAGCCAAAGTCTCGAACTACAGGGGGTAGTCTACGAGCAGTACTTC. It yields the protein CASSQSLELQGVVYEQYF.

The V and J genes are TRBV4-2 and TRBJ1-3; D call uncertain. CDR3 length: 14 amino acids. Germline assignment: CDR1 LGHNA and CDR2 YNFKEQ. V gave up 1 base and J gave up 6 bases, with 10 bases separating them. The CDR3 sequence: CASSQVIPINTIYF. The CDR3 region has the DNA TGTGCCAGCAGCCAAGTGATCCCGATAAACACCATATATTTT.

This clonotype came up a few times. The J gene is TRBJ2-3, the V gene TRBV5-1; D is possibly TRBD1 or TRBD2 (5 bases each). V was trimmed by 1 base and J by 2 bases, leaving 11 bases between them. The CDR3 extends over 15 amino acids. Germline lookup yields CDR1 SGHRS and CDR2 YFSETQ. CDR3 sequence: CASSLRGPVTDTQYF. The CDR3 DNA is TGCGCCAGCAGCTTGAGGGGACCAGTCACAGATACGCAGTATTTT.

This clonotype was counted between two and nine times. The V call is TRBV6-5, the J call TRBJ1-2; D unclear. The CDR3 has 11 residues. The V and J ends lost 7 bases and 0 bases respectively, with 3 bases between them. Germline V lookup: CDR1 MNHEY, CDR2 SVGAGI. CDR3: CASMANYGYTF. The CDR3 DNA reads TGTGCCAGCATGGCTAACTATGGCTACACCTTC.

The rearrangement uses TRBV6-6 and TRBJ2-5; 14 bases agree with TRBD2. J was trimmed by 4 bases and V by 2 bases; bases with no gene match: 3. The germline CDR1 and CDR2 sequences are MNHNY and SVGAGI (reference sequence). CDR3 size: 16 residues. This chain's CDR3 is CASSYGGLAGVETQYF. The CDR3 DNA reads TGTGCCAGCAGTTACGGGGGACTAGCGGGGGTAGAGACCCAGTACTTC.

The chain couples TRBV6-6 to TRBJ1-3; D remains unclear. The V end was cut by 8 bases, the J end by 4 bases, with 15 bases between. The CDR3 is 14 residues long. CDR1 is MNHNY, CDR2 SVGAGI, per germline (reference sequence). This CDR3 is CASQIRTWGNTIYF. Written as DNA, the CDR3 is TGTGCCAGCCAAATCCGGACCTGGGGAAACACCATATATTTT.

This sequence joins TRBV12-3 or TRBV12-4 and TRBJ1-1, with 8 bases matching TRBD1. The V gene end was trimmed by 5 bases and the J gene end by 8 bases; junction bases not matched to a gene: 13. CDR3 length equals 15 residues. The CDR3 reads CASSPRDRGRGEAFF. The CDR3, as DNA: TGTGCCAGCAGTCCCCGAGACAGGGGCAGGGGAGAAGCTTTCTTT.

This clonotype was found a few times. The chain couples TRBV6-5 to TRBJ1-2; D is undetermined. The length of the CDR3 is 14 residues. Trimming removed 0 bases at V and 2 bases at J, with 7 bases between. Per germline, CDR1 MNHEY and CDR2 SVGAGI. The CDR3 DNA follows: TGTGCCAGCAGTTACTCGAACGGGAACTATGGCTACACCTTC. Translating it yields CASSYSNGNYGYTF.

The chain is built from TRBV7-8 and TRBJ2-5, with D uncertain. Trimming removed 1 base at V and 1 base at J, with 4 bases between. The germline CDR1 and CDR2 sequences are SGHVS and FQNEAQ. The CDR3 runs to 13 residues. CDR3 region: CASSLESQETQYF. CDR3 nucleotides: TGTGCCAGCAGCTTAGAAAGCCAAGAGACCCAGTACTTC.

The V gene is TRBV20-1, the J gene TRBJ2-1, with D uncertain. Germline V gene lookup returns CDR1 DFQATT and CDR2 SNEGSKA (reference sequence). There are 11 residues in the CDR3. V lost 3 bases to trimming and J lost 4 bases, with 4 bases between them. The CDR3 region has the DNA TGCAGTGCTAGTACTTACAATGAGCAGTTCTTC. It encodes CSASTYNEQFF.

The chain is built from TRBV28 and TRBJ2-5; no firm D call. The CDR3 has 14 amino acids. V was pared by 3 bases and J by 7 bases, with 15 bases between. CDR1 is MDHEN, CDR2 SYDVKM, per germline. The CDR3 DNA is TGTGCCAGCAGTTTGGTCGGCAGGCCCAGGACCCAGTACTTC. Residues: CASSLVGRPRTQYF. Full variable domain (outside the CDR3, taken from reference TRBV28 and TRBJ2-5): DVKVTQSSRYLVKRTGEKVFLECVQDMDHENMFWYRQDPGLGLRLIYFSYDVKMKEKGDIPEGYSVSREKKERFSLILESASTNQTSMYLCASSLVGRPRTQYFGPGTRLLVL.

The chain uses TRBV7-2 and TRBJ2-2; weak D call: TRBD2 (6 bases). This CDR3 has 15 amino acids. Germline V gene sequence: CDR1 SGHTA, CDR2 FQGNSA. The V end was cut by 5 bases, the J end by 1 base, with 11 bases between. The CDR3 here is CASSLEGRNTGELFF. CDR3 nucleotide sequence: TGTGCCAGCAGCCTGGAGGGAAGGAACACCGGGGAGCTGTTTTTT.

The J gene is TRBJ2-2, the V gene TRBV18; TRBD2 agrees at 10 bases. Trimming took 5 bases from V and 3 from J; bases not matched to a gene: 3. The CDR3 sequence is 15 residues long. Per germline, CDR1 KGHSH and CDR2 LQKENI. Here the CDR3 DNA reads TGTGCCAGCTCAGCTAGCGGGGGCTACACCGGGGAGCTGTTTTTT. Translation: CASSASGGYTGELFF.

V is TRBV4-2 and J is TRBJ2-1; D gene ambiguous. This CDR3 has 15 residues. CDR1 is LGHNA and CDR2 is YNFKEQ in the germline V gene. V lost 5 bases to trimming and J lost 5 bases, with 16 bases between them. The CDR3 region is CASSFGVGRNNEQFF. CDR3 in DNA: TGTGCCAGCAGCTTTGGCGTGGGTCGCAACAATGAGCAGTTCTTC.

V gene TRBV19 combines with J gene TRBJ1-6, with D maybe TRBD1 (5 bases). The CDR3 is made up of 16 amino acids. V lost 3 bases to trimming and J lost 6 bases, with 15 bases between them. Germline V lookup: CDR1 LNHDA, CDR2 SQIVND (reference sequence). The CDR3 sequence: CASSINSGLTNSPLHF. The DNA of the CDR3 is TGTGCCAGTAGTATCAACTCGGGACTGACTAATTCACCCCTCCACTTT.

This clonotype was detected a few times. The chain links TRBV6-5 to TRBJ1-4; D is perhaps TRBD1 (5 bases). The CDR3 runs to 13 residues. Trimming shortened V by 10 bases and J by 8 bases, and 17 bases separated the two germline ends. CDR1 MNHEY and CDR2 SVGAGI come from the germline V gene. The CDR3 loop reads CATGREWGEKLFF. Written as DNA, the CDR3 is TGTGCCACTGGGAGGGAGTGGGGGGAAAAACTGTTTTTT.